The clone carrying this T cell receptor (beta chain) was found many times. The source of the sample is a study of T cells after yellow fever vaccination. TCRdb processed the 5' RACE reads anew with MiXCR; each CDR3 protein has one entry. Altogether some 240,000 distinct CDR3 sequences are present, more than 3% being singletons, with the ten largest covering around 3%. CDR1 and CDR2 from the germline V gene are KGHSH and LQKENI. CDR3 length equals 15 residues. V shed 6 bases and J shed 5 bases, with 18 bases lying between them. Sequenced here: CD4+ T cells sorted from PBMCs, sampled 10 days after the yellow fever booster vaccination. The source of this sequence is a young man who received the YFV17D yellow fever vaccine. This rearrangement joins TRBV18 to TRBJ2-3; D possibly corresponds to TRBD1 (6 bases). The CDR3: CASSTMGARKDTQYF. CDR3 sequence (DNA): TGTGCCAGCTCCACGATGGGGGCGAGAAAAGATACGCAGTATTTT.